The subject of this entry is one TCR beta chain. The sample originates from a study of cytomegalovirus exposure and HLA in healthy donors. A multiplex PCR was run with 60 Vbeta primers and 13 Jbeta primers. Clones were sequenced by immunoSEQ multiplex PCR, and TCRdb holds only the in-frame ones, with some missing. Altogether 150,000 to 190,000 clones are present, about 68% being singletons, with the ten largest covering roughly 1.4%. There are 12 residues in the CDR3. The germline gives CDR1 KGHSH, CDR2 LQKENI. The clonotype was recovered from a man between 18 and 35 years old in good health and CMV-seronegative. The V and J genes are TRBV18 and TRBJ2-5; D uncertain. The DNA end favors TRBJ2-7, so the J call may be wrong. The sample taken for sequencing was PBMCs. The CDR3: CASSPSTYEQYF. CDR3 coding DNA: TGTGCCAGCTCACCCTCAACCTACGAGCAGTACTTC.